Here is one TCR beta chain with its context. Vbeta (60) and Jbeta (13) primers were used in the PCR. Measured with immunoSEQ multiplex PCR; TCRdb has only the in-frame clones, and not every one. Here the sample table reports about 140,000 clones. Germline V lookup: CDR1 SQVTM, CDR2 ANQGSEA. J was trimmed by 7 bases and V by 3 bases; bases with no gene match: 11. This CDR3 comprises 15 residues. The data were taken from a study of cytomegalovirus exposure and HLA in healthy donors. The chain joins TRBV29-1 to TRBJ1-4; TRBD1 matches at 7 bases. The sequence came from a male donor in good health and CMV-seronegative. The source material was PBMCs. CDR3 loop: CSVDSNDRVGEKLFF. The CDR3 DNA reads TGCAGCGTTGATTCAAATGACAGGGTGGGTGAAAAACTGTTTTTT.